This is a list of T cell receptor beta chains from one sample in a study of T cell responses to AZD1222 COVID-19 vaccine. TCRdb's copy holds only in-frame clones and misses some; the assay was immunoSEQ multiplex PCR. In the table there are some 97,000 clones, approximately 90% of which are singletons. This material consisted of peripheral blood, taken on day 0 of AZD1222 vaccination. These receptors came from an adult in good health. Both conserved end residues are part of each CDR3. Each record gives: CDR3 DNA, CDR3 protein, V gene, J gene, clone size, D gene. D genes are given only for firm matches. Size values are once, few and many counts, or a class for expanded clones, and some rows have none.

DNA: TGTGCCAGCAGCTTACGCGGACAGGGGGCCTTAGAGACCCAGTACTTC
CDR3: CASSLRGQGALETQYF
V: TRBV5-5
J: TRBJ2-5
size: once
D: TRBD1

DNA: TGCAGCGCAGTGGGACAGGGAAACACTGAAGCTTTCTTT
CDR3: CSAVGQGNTEAFF
V: TRBV29-1
J: TRBJ1-1
size: NA
D: TRBD1

DNA: TGTGCCAGCAGCCCGGCCCGGTGGGGTTACGAGCAGTACTTC
CDR3: CASSPARWGYEQYF
V: TRBV11-2
J: TRBJ2-7
size: NA
D: NA

DNA: TGTGCCAGCACCCAACGTGCTAGCGGGGAGACCCGGACCCAGTACTTC
CDR3: CASTQRASGETRTQYF
V: TRBV7-9
J: TRBJ2-5
size: once
D: TRBD2

DNA: TGCAGTCCCGATGGCTACACCTTC
CDR3: CSPDGYTF
V: TRBV20-1
J: TRBJ1-2
size: NA
D: NA

DNA: TGTGCCAGCTCAACGCAGGGGGCAACTAATGAAAAACTGTTTTTT
CDR3: CASSTQGATNEKLFF
V: TRBV18
J: TRBJ1-4
size: NA
D: TRBD1

DNA: TGTGCCAGCAGCGTAGGCCACGGTAGGGACTATGGCTACACCTTC
CDR3: CASSVGHGRDYGYTF
V: TRBV9
J: TRBJ1-2
size: NA
D: NA

DNA: TGTGCCAGCAGCCAAGTTTGGCTTGATAATTCACCCCTCCACTTT
CDR3: CASSQVWLDNSPLHF
V: TRBV3-1/TRBV3-2
J: TRBJ1-6
size: NA
D: NA

DNA: TGTGCCAGCAGTCGCTCCCGGACAGGGGGGTTTTTCACCGGGGAGCTGTTTTTT
CDR3: CASSRSRTGGFFTGELFF
V: TRBV6-2/TRBV6-3
J: TRBJ2-2
size: NA
D: TRBD1

DNA: TGTGCCACCAGTGATTTCGGCGAGAGAGGTCGGACCGGGGAGCTGTTTTTT
CDR3: CATSDFGERGRTGELFF
V: TRBV24-1
J: TRBJ2-2
size: NA
D: NA

DNA: TGTGCCAGCAGCTTAGCGGGCGGGGACTATGGCTACACCTTC
CDR3: CASSLAGGDYGYTF
V: TRBV7-9
J: TRBJ1-2
size: NA
D: NA

DNA: TGTGCCAGCAGTTACTCGTCAGGCATTAGCACTGAAGCTTTCTTT
CDR3: CASSYSSGISTEAFF
V: TRBV6-5
J: TRBJ1-1
size: NA
D: NA

DNA: TGTGCCAGCAGCTTAGCACCCGGGACAGTATATGGCTACACCTTC
CDR3: CASSLAPGTVYGYTF
V: TRBV7-9
J: TRBJ1-2
size: NA
D: TRBD1

DNA: TGTGCCAGTAGGAGGAATGGCTACACCTTC
CDR3: CASRRNGYTF
V: TRBV19
J: TRBJ1-2
size: NA
D: NA

DNA: TGTGCCAGCAGCACGGGACAGGGGGCATATGGCTACACCTTC
CDR3: CASSTGQGAYGYTF
V: TRBV6-5
J: TRBJ1-2
size: NA
D: TRBD1

DNA: TGTGCCAGTAGGAGAACAGGGGGCAGCGGCAATCAGCCCCAGCATTTT
CDR3: CASRRTGGSGNQPQHF
V: TRBV19
J: TRBJ1-5
size: NA
D: TRBD1

DNA: TGTGCCACCAGTGATTTGCCGTGGAAGTACAGCCCAAGGGACCTGTCCTACGAGCAGTACTTC
CDR3: CATSDLPWKYSPRDLSYEQYF
V: TRBV24-1
J: TRBJ2-7
size: once
D: NA

DNA: TGTGCCAGCAGCTTCACCCAGGGGTTACGGGGTGAAAAACTGTTTTTT
CDR3: CASSFTQGLRGEKLFF
V: TRBV5-5
J: TRBJ1-4
size: NA
D: NA

DNA: TGTGCCAGCAGCCAAGAGAGGGATCGCTACACCTTC
CDR3: CASSQERDRYTF
V: TRBV14
J: TRBJ1-2
size: NA
D: NA

DNA: TGTGCCAGCAGTCGAGAAAGGAACACTGAAGCTTTCTTT
CDR3: CASSRERNTEAFF
V: TRBV2
J: TRBJ1-1
size: NA
D: NA

DNA: TGTGCCAGCAGCGTCGGCCCCGGGACAGACTTGTACGAGCAGTACTTC
CDR3: CASSVGPGTDLYEQYF
V: TRBV9
J: TRBJ2-7
size: NA
D: TRBD1

DNA: TGTGCCAGCAGTTTAGGTCCGAACACTGAAGCTTTCTTT
CDR3: CASSLGPNTEAFF
V: TRBV12-3/TRBV12-4
J: TRBJ1-1
size: few
D: NA

DNA: TGTGCCAGCAGCTTAGTTCAGCCCTACCATGAGCAGTTCTTC
CDR3: CASSLVQPYHEQFF
V: TRBV7-9
J: TRBJ2-1
size: NA
D: NA

DNA: TGTGCCAGCAGCCCCCTTAGACAGGGGAATCAGCCCCAGCATTTT
CDR3: CASSPLRQGNQPQHF
V: TRBV6-2/TRBV6-3
J: TRBJ1-5
size: NA
D: TRBD1

DNA: TGTGCCAGCACCAGGACAGGGGGCGTCGGGTCCACTGAAGCTTTCTTT
CDR3: CASTRTGGVGSTEAFF
V: TRBV7-8
J: TRBJ1-1
size: NA
D: TRBD1

DNA: TGTGCCAGTAGTATGGTTGGCGGACAGGCGTATGGCTACACCTTC
CDR3: CASSMVGGQAYGYTF
V: TRBV19
J: TRBJ1-2
size: NA
D: TRBD1

DNA: TGTGCCAGCACCCTCACCCGGACAGCAAATGAGCAGTTCTTC
CDR3: CASTLTRTANEQFF
V: TRBV2
J: TRBJ2-1
size: once
D: NA

DNA: TGCAGCGTTGAAGGGGCGGGGGGACGCACAGATACGCAGTATTTT
CDR3: CSVEGAGGRTDTQYF
V: TRBV29-1
J: TRBJ2-3
size: NA
D: TRBD2

DNA: TGCGCCAGCAGCCAAGTGTTGGGGCTCGATGAGCAGTTCTTC
CDR3: CASSQVLGLDEQFF
V: TRBV4-1
J: TRBJ2-1
size: NA
D: NA

DNA: TGTGCCAGTAACGCGTTCTCCACGGGCAGAACTGAAGCTTTCTTT
CDR3: CASNAFSTGRTEAFF
V: TRBV19
J: TRBJ1-1
size: few
D: NA

DNA: TGTGCCAGCAGTCTAGGACAGTCCGGGGAGCTGTTTTTT
CDR3: CASSLGQSGELFF
V: TRBV28
J: TRBJ2-2
size: NA
D: NA

DNA: TGTGCCAGCAGCTCACCAGGGGGTCGAGGGGGCTACACCTTC
CDR3: CASSSPGGRGGYTF
V: TRBV11-2
J: TRBJ1-2
size: NA
D: TRBD1

DNA: TGTGCCAGCAGCATGAAAGGGACAGAGGGCCCTTCACCCCTCCACTTT
CDR3: CASSMKGTEGPSPLHF
V: TRBV7-2
J: TRBJ1-6
size: few
D: TRBD1

DNA: TGTGCCAGCAGCTTGTATCCACCCTCGGGTGGCTACACCTTC
CDR3: CASSLYPPSGGYTF
V: TRBV7-2
J: TRBJ1-2
size: NA
D: NA

DNA: TGTGCCTGGACGGATACGGGGTTCGATGGCTACACCTTC
CDR3: CAWTDTGFDGYTF
V: TRBV30
J: TRBJ1-2
size: NA
D: NA

DNA: TGTGCCAGCTCACCTGCTACAGCATCCGCCCAATCACCCCTCCACTTT
CDR3: CASSPATASAQSPLHF
V: TRBV18
J: TRBJ1-6
size: NA
D: NA

DNA: TGTGCCAGTCGGCGGGGACAGAGTAACACCGGGGAGCTGTTTTTT
CDR3: CASRRGQSNTGELFF
V: TRBV19
J: TRBJ2-2
size: once
D: NA

DNA: TGTGCCAGCTCACCGGCTCCCCCGAATCAGCCCCAGCATTTT
CDR3: CASSPAPPNQPQHF
V: TRBV18
J: TRBJ1-5
size: NA
D: NA

DNA: TGTGCCAGCAGTCATAACAGGGGGATCACTGAAGCTTTCTTT
CDR3: CASSHNRGITEAFF
V: TRBV27
J: TRBJ1-1
size: NA
D: TRBD1

DNA: TGTGCCAGCAGCCAAGCGGGTTATAACTATGGCTACACCTTC
CDR3: CASSQAGYNYGYTF
V: TRBV3-1/TRBV3-2
J: TRBJ1-2
size: NA
D: NA

DNA: TGCGCCAGCAGCTTGGACGGGACAGCCTCTGGAAACACCATATATTTT
CDR3: CASSLDGTASGNTIYF
V: TRBV5-1
J: TRBJ1-3
size: NA
D: TRBD1

DNA: TGTGCCAGCTCACCGCTAGGAGGGAGAGGAGATTCACCCCTCCACTTT
CDR3: CASSPLGGRGDSPLHF
V: TRBV18
J: TRBJ1-6
size: NA
D: NA

DNA: TGTGCCAGCAGCTGGTCGTTGAGCTATGGCTACACCTTC
CDR3: CASSWSLSYGYTF
V: TRBV13
J: TRBJ1-2
size: NA
D: NA

DNA: TGTGCCAGCAGCCCAGGGACAGGCAACAATGAGCAGTTCTTC
CDR3: CASSPGTGNNEQFF
V: TRBV5-6
J: TRBJ2-1
size: NA
D: TRBD1

DNA: TGCGCCAGCAGCCTGGGGGGCAGCTCCTACGAGCAGTACTTC
CDR3: CASSLGGSSYEQYF
V: TRBV5-1
J: TRBJ2-7
size: NA
D: NA

DNA: TGTGCCAGCAGTGAAGCCGACAGGGTGAACACTGAAGCTTTCTTT
CDR3: CASSEADRVNTEAFF
V: TRBV6-1
J: TRBJ1-1
size: NA
D: TRBD1

DNA: TGTGCCAGCAGACTAACAGGGGTTACTGAAGCTTTCTTT
CDR3: CASRLTGVTEAFF
V: TRBV12-3/TRBV12-4
J: TRBJ1-1
size: few
D: TRBD1

DNA: TGTGCCAGCGGGGGGGCAGATACGCAGTATTTT
CDR3: CASGGADTQYF
V: TRBV28
J: TRBJ2-3
size: NA
D: TRBD2

DNA: TGTGCCATCAGTGAGTCAGGGACAGGATCTGGCAATCAGCCCCAGCATTTT
CDR3: CAISESGTGSGNQPQHF
V: TRBV10-3
J: TRBJ1-5
size: NA
D: TRBD1

DNA: TGTGCCAGTAGTCAGCGGGACAGGGGTTACGAGCAGTACTTC
CDR3: CASSQRDRGYEQYF
V: TRBV19
J: TRBJ2-7
size: NA
D: TRBD1

DNA: TGTGCCAGCAGCCCGGACAGTTTCCCAGATACGCAGTATTTT
CDR3: CASSPDSFPDTQYF
V: TRBV7-2
J: TRBJ2-3
size: NA
D: NA

DNA: TGTGCCAGCAGCGCGCAGGGGAGCAATCAGCCCCAGCATTTT
CDR3: CASSAQGSNQPQHF
V: TRBV2
J: TRBJ1-5
size: NA
D: NA

DNA: TGCGCCAGCAGCTTGGCGGGACAGAAGGTTAATTCACCCCTCCACTTT
CDR3: CASSLAGQKVNSPLHF
V: TRBV5-1
J: TRBJ1-6
size: NA
D: TRBD1

DNA: TGTGCCAGCAGTTTAAGGTGGGGGGACAATTCACCCCTCCACTTT
CDR3: CASSLRWGDNSPLHF
V: TRBV27
J: TRBJ1-6
size: once
D: NA

DNA: TGTGCCAGCTCACAGGACAGGGCTGGTTCACCCCTCCACTTT
CDR3: CASSQDRAGSPLHF
V: TRBV18
J: TRBJ1-6
size: NA
D: TRBD1

DNA: TGCGCCAGCAGCTTCGGACAGGGGGAGGGCTACACCTTC
CDR3: CASSFGQGEGYTF
V: TRBV5-1
J: TRBJ1-2
size: NA
D: TRBD1

DNA: TGTGCCAGTAGTACCGGACAGGGGGCCTACGAGCAGTACTTC
CDR3: CASSTGQGAYEQYF
V: TRBV19
J: TRBJ2-7
size: NA
D: TRBD1

DNA: TGTGCCAGCAGCTTAGGGTATAACACTGAAGCTTTCTTT
CDR3: CASSLGYNTEAFF
V: TRBV7-2
J: TRBJ1-1
size: NA
D: NA

DNA: TGTGCCAGCAGCTTAGGACTAGCGGGGGGGCTCATTACCGGGGAGCTGTTTTTT
CDR3: CASSLGLAGGLITGELFF
V: TRBV3-1/TRBV3-2
J: TRBJ2-2
size: NA
D: TRBD2

DNA: TGCGCCAGCAGCTTGGGGTCAGGGGAAGTCTATGGCTACACCTTC
CDR3: CASSLGSGEVYGYTF
V: TRBV5-1
J: TRBJ1-2
size: NA
D: NA